The next 17 T cell receptor beta chains were all read from a single sample in a study of blood T cell repertoires in COVID-19. This table comes from immunoSEQ multiplex PCR, and its TCRdb copy is limited to in-frame clones, with some not included. The sample contains about 85,000 clones, almost 90% of which appear only once. Material: peripheral blood. These receptors all come from a woman aged 80 or over with active or convalescent COVID-19.

This clone showed up just once. V gene TRBV28 combines with J gene TRBJ1-5; 9 bases are a match to TRBD1. The CDR3 runs to 15 residues. Germline V gives CDR1 MDHEN, CDR2 SYDVKM. The V and J ends lost 6 bases and 1 base, in that order; junction bases with no gene match: 4. The CDR3 DNA reads TGTGCCAGCAGCCGCGGGACAGGGAGCAATCAGCCCCAGCATTTT. It specifies CASSRGTGSNQPQHF.

The chain links TRBV3-1 (or the pseudogene TRBV3-2) to TRBJ1-3; possible D gene TRBD1, 5 bases. CDR1 and CDR2 from the germline V gene are LGHDT and YNNKEL (reference sequence). Trimming took 1 base from V and 4 from J, leaving 8 bases between them. There are 14 residues in the CDR3. In DNA, the CDR3 is TGTGCCAGCAGCCAAGGGGCAGGGGGAAACACCATATATTTT. Amino acids: CASSQGAGGNTIYF.

The chain links TRBV7-3 to TRBJ2-1; 9 bases map to TRBD2. Germline-derived CDR1 and CDR2 are SGHTA and FQGTGA. CDR3 length equals 15 residues. Trimming cost V 1 base and J 8 bases; bases outside gene matches: 6. In nucleotides, the CDR3 is TGTGCCAGCAGCTTAAGGATAGCGGGAGTGGATGAGCAGTTCTTC. Translated, it gives CASSLRIAGVDEQFF.

J is TRBJ1-1 and V is TRBV5-1, with a possible D match to TRBD1 (5 bases). The V gene lost 0 bases and the J gene lost 1 base, with 7 bases spanning the gap. Germline-derived CDR1 and CDR2 are SGHRS and YFSETQ. CDR3 length: 14 amino acids. DNA of the CDR3: TGCGCCAGCAGCTTGGGGACATCGAACACTGAAGCTTTCTTT. This translates into CASSLGTSNTEAFF.

The genes are TRBV28 and TRBJ1-1, with D possibly matching TRBD1 (5 bases). Per the germline V gene, CDR1 is MDHEN and CDR2 is SYDVKM. CDR3 size: 14 residues. The V end lost 4 bases, the J end lost 4 bases, and 13 bases lay between the germline ends. The CDR3 spells CASSWSTATTEAFF. CDR3 DNA: TGTGCCAGCAGTTGGTCGACAGCTACCACTGAAGCTTTCTTT.

The chain uses TRBV19 and TRBJ2-1, with 11 bases lining up with TRBD2. The germline CDR1 and CDR2 sequences are LNHDA and SQIVND (reference sequence). The CDR3 totals 13 residues. V shed 7 bases and J 8 bases; nucleotides not matched to a gene: 4. The chain's CDR3 is CASKTSGSYEQFF. In DNA, the CDR3 is TGTGCCAGTAAAACTAGCGGGAGTTATGAGCAGTTCTTC.

The gene calls are TRBV24-1 and TRBJ2-2, with D possibly matching TRBD2 (5 bases). This CDR3 has 16 amino acids. Germline values: CDR1 KGHDR, CDR2 SFDVKD. V gave up 1 base and J gave up 5 bases, with 13 bases separating them. The CDR3 DNA is TGTGCCACCAGTGATTTAGCGGTTGACCTTACCGGGGAGCTGTTTTTT. Protein product: CATSDLAVDLTGELFF.

The chain uses TRBV3-1 (or the pseudogene TRBV3-2) and TRBJ1-1; D may be TRBD1 (6 bases). The CDR3 consists of 15 residues. Trimming took off 4 bases at V and 4 bases at J, with 16 bases between the two ends. Germline assignment: CDR1 LGHDT and CDR2 YNNKEL (reference sequence). The CDR3 spells CASSPQGVGSTEAFF. The CDR3 DNA sequence: TGTGCCAGCAGCCCACAGGGAGTGGGAAGCACTGAAGCTTTCTTT.

The rearrangement uses TRBV29-1 and TRBJ2-2, with unresolved D. The CDR3 is 13 residues long. The germline CDR1 and CDR2 sequences are SQVTM and ANQGSEA. V dropped 2 bases and J dropped 4 bases, with 8 bases sitting between them. For the CDR3, the DNA is TGCAGCGTTGAACCGCGGAGCACCGGGGAGCTGTTTTTT. This translates into CSVEPRSTGELFF.

The CDR3 spells CASSRRASGYNEQFF. Here the CDR3 DNA reads TGTGCCAGCAGCCGCAGGGCTAGCGGCTACAATGAGCAGTTCTTC. J is TRBJ2-1 and V is TRBV3-1 (or the pseudogene TRBV3-2), with TRBD2 matching over 7 bases. CDR1 and CDR2 (germline): LGHDT, YNNKEL (reference sequence). V lost 4 bases, J lost 3 bases, and 6 bases stayed unmatched. This CDR3 spans 15 amino acids.

This chain connects TRBV27 to TRBJ2-7; TRBD1 matches 7 bases. Per germline, CDR1 MNHEY and CDR2 SMNVEV (reference sequence). The V gene end was trimmed by 5 bases and the J gene end by 7 bases; junction bases not matched to a gene: 8. There are 13 residues in the CDR3. CDR3 DNA sequence: TGTGCCAGCAGTCCGACAGGGTGGAATGAGCAGTACTTC. This translates into CASSPTGWNEQYF.

The V call is TRBV6-5, the J call TRBJ1-1; 7 positions agree with TRBD1. CDR3 length: 14 residues. Germline CDR1 MNHEY, CDR2 SVGAGI. V trimming: 5 bases; J trimming: 6 bases; junction bases outside the gene matches: 9. CDR3: CASSRDRVLAEAFF. CDR3 coding DNA: TGTGCCAGCAGTCGAGACAGGGTGCTGGCTGAAGCTTTCTTT.

The V call is TRBV7-3, the J call TRBJ1-1; D call uncertain. V lost 1 base, J lost 4 bases, and 13 bases lay in between. This CDR3 spans 15 amino acids. CDR1 SGHTA and CDR2 FQGTGA come from the germline V gene. The CDR3 DNA reads as TGTGCCAGCAGCTTAAATTCGGCAGGTGGCACTGAAGCTTTCTTT. It translates to CASSLNSAGGTEAFF.

The chain uses TRBV9 and TRBJ2-3; weak D call: TRBD1 (6 bases). The CDR3 consists of 15 residues. Germline lookup yields CDR1 SGDLS and CDR2 YYNGEE. V lost 0 bases and J 3 bases, leaving 11 bases between the germline ends. The CDR3 bases are TGTGCCAGCAGCGTAGCTCAGGGGCAGACAGATACGCAGTATTTT. Its protein is CASSVAQGQTDTQYF.

This clone has just a few counts. This chain joins TRBV28 and TRBJ1-2; D is perhaps TRBD1 (5 bases). The CDR3 is 13 amino acids. The germline V gene has CDR1 MDHEN and CDR2 SYDVKM. Trimming shortened V by 2 bases and J by 4 bases, and 8 bases separated the two germline ends. The CDR3 nucleotides read TGTGCCAGCAGTTTACAGGGAGGCTATGGCTACACCTTC. Residues: CASSLQGGYGYTF.

The V call is TRBV4-1, the J call TRBJ2-3, with 13 nucleotides matching TRBD2. Germline loops: CDR1 MGHRA, CDR2 YSYEKL. The CDR3 runs 16 residues. With 4 bases clipped from V and 3 bases from J, the junction kept 4 bases outside the gene matches. CDR3 protein: CASSRSTSGRTDTQYF. In DNA form, the CDR3 reads TGCGCCAGCAGCCGCTCGACTAGCGGGAGGACAGATACGCAGTATTTT.

The genes are TRBV19 and TRBJ1-2; possibly TRBD1 for D (5 bases). The CDR3 extends over 13 amino acids. The V and J ends lost 0 bases and 4 bases respectively, with 6 bases between them. The V gene's germline CDR1 is LNHDA and CDR2 SQIVND (reference sequence). CDR3 residues: CASSIEDTYGYTF. CDR3 DNA sequence: TGTGCCAGTAGTATAGAGGACACCTATGGCTACACCTTC.